The clone carrying this TCR beta chain has only a few counts. The data belong to a study of CD8+ T cells in alopecia areata. Looking at the study overall: Percentage of affected scalp area was the basis on which treated patients' severity was scored.

This CDR3 comprises 13 residues. V was cut by 4 bases and J by 4 bases, with 10 bases left in between. The V gene's germline CDR1 is SGHTA and CDR2 FQGNSA. Treatment meaning: oral pan-JAK inhibitor, 5-10 mg twice daily. In each case, RNA was isolated and then reverse transcribed into cDNA as the sequencing template. Using immunoSEQ multiplex PCR, the repertoire was profiled, and TCRdb retains in-frame clones only, with some absent. The table includes 180,000 or so clones, approximately 49% detected once. This receptor was identified in a human donor with alopecia areata. V usage is TRBV7-2 and J usage is TRBJ1-2; perhaps TRBD1 as D (6 bases). Material: CD8+ T cells sorted from blood, obtained at roughly week 53, from a patient treated with tofacitinib. Here the CDR3 reads CASSYGTPYGYTF. The CDR3 DNA follows: TGTGCCAGCAGCTACGGGACACCCTATGGCTACACCTTC.